What follows is one T cell receptor beta chain and its context. This sample was included in a study of shared clonotypes between healthy human individuals. CD8 cells classed as naive were CD45RO-negative and positively selected for CCR7, excluding terminally differentiated effector memory CD45RA+ cells. This table comes from immunoSEQ multiplex PCR, and its TCRdb copy is limited to in-frame clones, with some not included. Among over 2,000,000 clones, around 93% were seen once, and the ten largest hold approximately 1.7%. The clonotype was recovered from a man younger than 35 in good health. Some clones in this sample may be carry-over from other donors' samples. Specimen: naive CD8+ T cells from PBMCs.

In DNA, the CDR3 is TGTGCCAGCAGCCAAGGCGGGAGGGCGTCCTACGAGCAGTACTTC. Translation: CASSQGGRASYEQYF. The J gene is TRBJ2-7, the V gene TRBV4-2; TRBD2 matches 9 bases. Germline-derived CDR1 and CDR2 are LGHNA and YNFKEQ. Trimming at V came to 1 base and at J to 1 base, leaving 2 bases not matched to a gene. CDR3 length: 15 amino acids.